This TCR beta chain was observed in a study of control samples from healthy donors and cancer patients. Data came from immunoSEQ multiplex PCR; TCRdb stores just in-frame clones and leaves some out. Altogether some 190,000 clones are present, about 90% being singletons, with the ten largest covering 1.5% to 2%. The clonotype was recovered from a man aged 25 to 40 in good health. Sequenced material: blood.

CDR3 nucleotides: TGTGCCAGCAGCCCTACGCTCTTGAATGAGCAGTTCTTC. Its translation: CASSPTLLNEQFF. The chain joins TRBV9 to TRBJ2-1; no definite D call. CDR3 length: 13 amino acids. Germline-derived CDR1 and CDR2 are SGDLS and YYNGEE. V lost 4 bases to trimming and J lost 7 bases, with 12 bases between them.